Shown below are 8 T cell receptor beta chains from a single sample sequenced in a study of blood T cell repertoires in COVID-19. Clones were read by immunoSEQ multiplex PCR, and TCRdb kept only the in-frame ones, dropping some. The data hold a few hundred thousand clones, with more than 65% observed a single time. The sequenced material came from peripheral blood. Every receptor here comes from a woman between 40 and 50 years old who had recovered from COVID-19.

The J gene is TRBJ2-7, the V gene TRBV19, with TRBD1 as a possible D gene (6 bases). The V gene's germline CDR1 is LNHDA and CDR2 SQIVND (reference sequence). The CDR3 totals 15 residues. V dropped 8 bases and J dropped 2 bases, with 19 bases sitting between them. CDR3: CASSAPGQGPYEQYF. The CDR3 DNA is TGTGCCAGTTCCGCCCCGGGACAAGGACCCTACGAGCAGTACTTC.

This clone has a single count. The chain employs TRBV18 and TRBJ2-1, with a weak D call TRBD1 (5 bases). The germline gives CDR1 KGHSH, CDR2 LQKENI. This CDR3 spans 14 amino acids. Trimming took off 5 bases at V and 2 bases at J, with 10 bases between the two ends. The CDR3 here is CASSGREAYNEQFF. The CDR3 DNA follows: TGTGCCAGCTCAGGCAGGGAAGCCTACAATGAGCAGTTCTTC.

The CDR3: CASSFGRYRVDQETQYF. The CDR3 coding sequence is TGTGCCAGCAGCTTTGGACGGTACAGGGTGGACCAAGAGACCCAGTACTTC. This chain links TRBV5-6 with TRBJ2-5; D might be TRBD1 (6 bases). The ends were cut back, 2 bases at V and 0 bases at J, with 17 bases in the middle. CDR3 length: 17 amino acids. The germline V gene encodes CDR1 SGHDT and CDR2 YYEEEE.

In this sample, this clone turned up a few times. V usage is TRBV6-1 and J usage is TRBJ1-1; the D is unclear. The germline V gene has CDR1 MNHNS and CDR2 SASEGT. This CDR3 region has 14 residues. V lost 3 bases and J 3 bases, leaving 11 bases between the germline ends. The DNA of the CDR3 is TGTGCCAGCAGTGATGATTTGGGAGACACTGAAGCTTTCTTT. Translating gives CASSDDLGDTEAFF.

This clone is a singleton in its sample. The chain joins TRBV11-3 to TRBJ2-7; 10 bases fit TRBD1. The CDR3 has 18 amino acids. V lost 0 bases to trimming and J lost 4 bases; unmatched junction nucleotides: 12. Germline CDR1 reads SGHNT; CDR2 reads YENEEA. The CDR3 sequence: CASSLDRTRTGGNYEQYF. The CDR3 coding sequence is TGTGCCAGCAGCTTAGACCGAACACGGACAGGGGGTAATTACGAGCAGTACTTC.

This sequence joins TRBV30 and TRBJ1-5; D is unresolved. The CDR3 runs to 13 residues. The ends were cut back, 0 bases at V and 0 bases at J, with 3 bases in the middle. Looked up from germline, CDR1 is GTSNPN and CDR2 is SVGIG (reference sequence). CDR3 in amino acids: CAWSVYSNQPQHF. For the CDR3, the DNA is TGTGCCTGGAGTGTATATAGCAATCAGCCCCAGCATTTT.

The V gene is TRBV18, the J gene TRBJ2-7; no reliable D call. The CDR3 spans 12 residues. Germline V CDR1 and CDR2: KGHSH, LQKENI. The V end lost 2 bases, the J end lost 6 bases, and 8 bases lay between the germline ends. The CDR3 here is CASSPTPGEQYF. CDR3 nucleotides: TGTGCCAGCTCACCAACCCCCGGCGAGCAGTACTTC.

J is TRBJ1-5 and V is TRBV5-4; 7 bases are shared with TRBD1. CDR1 SGHNT and CDR2 YYREEE come from the germline V gene (reference sequence). J was trimmed by 4 bases and V by 4 bases; bases with no gene match: 5. The CDR3 runs 14 residues. In nucleotides, the CDR3 is TGTGCCAGCAGCAAGGAGGGGGCTAATCAGCCCCAGCATTTT. It translates to CASSKEGANQPQHF.